Shown below are 24 T cell receptor beta chains from a single sample sequenced in a study of blood T cell repertoires in COVID-19 (dated by TCRdb to the early 2020s). Libraries were made using the immunoSEQ multiplex PCR assay. What TCRdb holds here is the immuneACCESS table cut down to in-frame rearrangements. Part of the clones is not present; checked against another copy, under half of the missing clones reflect an unresolved V gene, and the others are unexplained. The sample has around 40,000 clones on record, 80% of them singletons. The ten largest clonotypes hold roughly 35% of the sample. Sequences were obtained from peripheral blood. The receptor set was obtained from a man older than 75 with active or convalescent COVID-19.

This chain connects TRBV18 to TRBJ2-1; 10 nucleotides line up with TRBD2. The CDR3 sequence is 15 residues long. V dropped 3 bases and J dropped 4; count of bases not matched to a gene: 3. In germline, CDR1 is KGHSH, CDR2 LQKENI. The CDR3 loop is CASSPTSGTYNEQFF. Written as DNA, the CDR3 is TGTGCCAGCTCACCTACTAGCGGGACTTACAATGAGCAGTTCTTC.

The V call is TRBV28, the J call TRBJ1-2, with TRBD1 matching 7 bases. Trimming removed 5 bases from V and 8 bases from J; junction bases left unmatched: 5. The CDR3 length is 12 residues. Germline CDR1 reads MDHEN; CDR2 reads SYDVKM. The CDR3 is CASSGQVGGYTF. CDR3 nucleotide sequence: TGTGCCAGCAGTGGACAGGTGGGAGGCTACACCTTC.

The rearrangement joins TRBV4-3 to TRBJ2-1, with a weak D call TRBD2 (5 bases). Germline loops: CDR1 LGHNA, CDR2 YSLEER. CDR3 length equals 14 residues. Trimming took 0 bases from V and 10 from J, leaving 13 bases between them. CDR3 DNA sequence: TGCGCCAGCAGCCAAGAACAACTAGTTCGGGAGCAGTTCTTC. It translates to CASSQEQLVREQFF.

This clone was observed a few times. The chain uses TRBV5-4 and TRBJ2-1; 12 nucleotides agree with TRBD2. V shed 4 bases and J 4 bases; nucleotides not matched to a gene: 3. Per the germline V gene, CDR1 is SGHNT and CDR2 is YYREEE (reference sequence). CDR3 size: 15 residues. The CDR3 spells CASSGTSGSYNEQFF. The CDR3 bases are TGTGCCAGCAGCGGGACTAGCGGGTCGTACAATGAGCAGTTCTTC.

The chain recombines TRBV3-1 (or the pseudogene TRBV3-2) with TRBJ1-1; D remains ambiguous. The CDR3 spans 14 residues. The V gene lost 8 bases and the J gene lost 3 bases, with 16 bases spanning the gap. Germline CDR1 LGHDT, CDR2 YNNKEL (reference sequence). The CDR3 reads CASRHDLRDTEAFF. CDR3 bases: TGTGCCAGCCGTCATGATTTGAGGGACACTGAAGCTTTCTTT.

V and J are TRBV27 and TRBJ2-3; the match to TRBD1 covers 7 bases. V shed 7 bases and J 4 bases; nucleotides not matched to a gene: 8. CDR3 length: 14 residues. From germline, CDR1 is MNHEY and CDR2 SMNVEV (reference sequence). The CDR3: CASKERQGSDTQYF. The CDR3 bases are TGTGCCAGCAAGGAGAGACAGGGCTCAGATACGCAGTATTTT.

V usage is TRBV28 and J usage is TRBJ2-5; 8 bases match TRBD2. The CDR3 runs 13 residues. With V trimmed by 10 bases and J by 2 bases, 6 bases remained unmatched. The germline gives CDR1 MDHEN, CDR2 SYDVKM. CDR3 sequence reads: CATVAGRQETQYF. Here the CDR3 DNA reads TGTGCCACGGTAGCGGGACGACAAGAGACCCAGTACTTC.

This chain links TRBV2 with TRBJ1-2; 10 bases match TRBD1. V lost 6 bases to trimming and J lost 6 bases; unmatched junction nucleotides: 7. CDR3 length: 14 amino acids. From germline, CDR1 is SNHLY and CDR2 FYNNEI. This chain's CDR3 is CASRGDRGSHGYTF. The CDR3 coding sequence is TGTGCCAGCAGGGGGGACAGGGGAAGCCATGGCTACACCTTC.

V gene TRBV2 combines with J gene TRBJ2-1; 8 bases match TRBD1. The V segment lost 7 bases and the J segment 0 bases; nucleotides outside the gene matches: 2. The CDR3 is 14 residues long. The germline CDR1 and CDR2 sequences are SNHLY and FYNNEI. CDR3 protein: CASNGQGSYNEQFF. The CDR3 region has the DNA TGTGCCAGCAACGGACAGGGCTCCTACAATGAGCAGTTCTTC.

This sequence joins TRBV10-3 and TRBJ2-5; possible D gene TRBD1, 6 bases. V was shortened by 0 bases and J by 5 bases, with 16 bases between the two germline ends. This CDR3 is built from 16 residues. The germline V gene has CDR1 ENHRY and CDR2 SYGVKD. CDR3 protein: CAISESGARPYETQYF. CDR3 DNA sequence: TGTGCCATCAGTGAGTCGGGGGCCCGGCCCTACGAGACCCAGTACTTC.

The chain joins TRBV2 to TRBJ1-1; D call uncertain. Germline assignment: CDR1 SNHLY and CDR2 FYNNEI. CDR3 length: 14 amino acids. The V end was cut by 6 bases, the J end by 2 bases, with 13 bases between. This chain's CDR3 is CASSRGNVNTEAFF. In DNA form, the CDR3 reads TGTGCCAGCAGCCGGGGAAACGTAAACACTGAAGCTTTCTTT.

This chain joins TRBV28 and TRBJ2-6; D unresolved. V was shortened by 5 bases and J by 1 base, with 9 bases between the two germline ends. The CDR3 covers 15 residues. Germline V lookup: CDR1 MDHEN, CDR2 SYDVKM. CDR3: CASSLGDSGANVLTF. CDR3 DNA: TGTGCCAGCAGTCTCGGAGATTCTGGGGCCAACGTCCTGACTTTC.

V gene TRBV5-1 combines with J gene TRBJ1-2; 8 bases fit TRBD1. The germline V gene has CDR1 SGHRS and CDR2 YFSETQ. There are 13 residues in the CDR3. V shed 3 bases and J 4 bases; nucleotides not matched to a gene: 2. Here the CDR3 DNA reads TGCGCCAGCAGCTCGGACAGGGCCTATGGCTACACCTTC. Translation: CASSSDRAYGYTF. The full variable domain, its missing parts supplied by reference TRBV5-1 and TRBJ1-2, is KAGVTQTPRYLIKTRGQQVTLSCSPISGHRSVSWYQQTPGQGLQFLFEYFSETQRNKGNFPGRFSGRQFSNSRSEMNVSTLELGDSALYLCASSSDRAYGYTFGSGTRLTVV.

This clone was recorded a few times. The chain joins TRBV7-2 to TRBJ1-5; no clear D gene. The CDR3 contains 12 residues. The V gene's germline CDR1 is SGHTA and CDR2 FQGNSA. Deletions cut 2 bases from V and 5 bases from J, with 4 bases between. The CDR3: CASSLHYQPQHF. CDR3 in DNA: TGTGCCAGCAGCTTACACTATCAGCCCCAGCATTTT.

This rearrangement joins TRBV29-1 to TRBJ2-4, with a tentative D call TRBD1 (5 bases). The CDR3 length is 11 residues. Germline assignment: CDR1 SQVTM and CDR2 ANQGSEA. The ends were cut back, 4 bases at V and 15 bases at J, with 16 bases in the middle. The CDR3 bases are TGCAGCGTTGTCAAAGGGGTATCTCGGTACTTC. Protein: CSVVKGVSRYF.

This chain connects TRBV6-1 to TRBJ2-7; tentatively, D is TRBD2 (5 bases). Trimming cost V 5 bases and J 6 bases, with 17 bases left between them. The V gene's germline CDR1 is MNHNS and CDR2 SASEGT. The CDR3 is 14 amino acids. The CDR3 here is CASSSPQAGGEQYF. The CDR3 nucleotides are TGTGCCAGCAGTTCCCCCCAGGCAGGAGGCGAGCAGTACTTC.

The chain recombines TRBV7-9 with TRBJ2-7, with 9 bases matching TRBD1. The CDR3 sequence is 13 residues long. Germline CDR1 SEHNR, CDR2 FQNEAQ (reference sequence). The ends lost 5 bases at V and 3 bases at J; junction bases unmatched: 2. The CDR3 sequence is CASSPTGGYEQYF. CDR3 DNA sequence: TGTGCCAGCAGCCCGACAGGGGGCTACGAGCAGTACTTC.

CDR3 loop: CASGGDRVRTGELFF. In nucleotides, the CDR3 is TGTGCCAGTGGGGGGGACAGGGTTCGCACCGGGGAGCTGTTTTTT. The chain has TRBV19 and TRBJ2-2; the match to TRBD1 covers 9 bases. V lost 8 bases and J lost 4; bases outside the gene matches: 8. This CDR3 is built from 15 residues. Germline lookup yields CDR1 LNHDA and CDR2 SQIVND (reference sequence).

V gene TRBV2 combines with J gene TRBJ2-3; 7 positions agree with TRBD2. The V segment lost 7 bases and the J segment 2 bases; nucleotides outside the gene matches: 3. The CDR3 loop spans 13 amino acids. Germline CDR1 SNHLY, CDR2 FYNNEI. In DNA, the CDR3 is TGTGCCAGCACGCAGCGGGACACAGATACGCAGTATTTT. Its protein product is CASTQRDTDTQYF.

This clone has only one observation. The chain couples TRBV6-1 to TRBJ2-3; weak D call: TRBD2 (6 bases). The CDR3 length is 15 residues. Germline values: CDR1 MNHNS, CDR2 SASEGT. The germline V and J ends were trimmed by 1 base and 6 bases, with 14 bases remaining between them. The CDR3 reads CASSEEFGGWDTQYF. CDR3 nucleotide sequence: TGTGCCAGCAGTGAAGAATTCGGGGGTTGGGATACGCAGTATTTT.

The chain is built from TRBV5-6 and TRBJ1-5, with D hard to call. In germline, CDR1 is SGHDT, CDR2 YYEEEE. Between the trimmed V and J ends, which lost 0 bases and 6 bases, there was a span of 10 bases. The CDR3 is made up of 14 amino acids. In DNA, the CDR3 is TGTGCCAGCAGCTTGGAACGTGAGGCTCAGCCCCAGCATTTT. It yields the protein CASSLEREAQPQHF.

This chain uses TRBV5-1 with TRBJ2-3; D is unclear. CDR1 is SGHRS, CDR2 YFSETQ, per germline. CDR3 length: 15 amino acids. V was clipped by 0 bases and J by 0 bases, with 8 bases between them. CDR3 coding DNA: TGCGCCAGCAGCTTGGGAGTCTCTAGCACAGATACGCAGTATTTT. This codes for CASSLGVSSTDTQYF.

The chain has TRBV11-3 and TRBJ2-2; maybe TRBD1 (6 bases). The CDR3 is 13 residues long. V lost 4 bases to trimming and J lost 6 bases, with 9 bases between them. CDR1 SGHNT and CDR2 YENEEA come from the germline V gene. The CDR3 here is CASSSRQAGELFF. In DNA form, the CDR3 reads TGTGCCAGCAGCTCACGACAGGCCGGGGAGCTGTTTTTT.

Note on this clone: Other DNA sequences in the sample encode the same CDR3. The gene calls are TRBV4-1 and TRBJ2-1; 10 bases are a match to TRBD2. The V gene's germline CDR1 is MGHRA and CDR2 YSYEKL. This CDR3 comprises 16 residues. V lost 0 bases, J lost 7 bases, and 6 bases stayed unmatched. CDR3 sequence: CASSQDPSGRTNEQFF. The CDR3 bases are TGCGCCAGCAGCCAAGATCCTAGCGGGAGAACTAATGAGCAGTTCTTC.